The 30 T cell receptor beta chains given below trace back to one sample, sequenced in a study of cytomegalovirus exposure and HLA in healthy donors. Some clones are missing from TCRdb's copy, which holds only in-frame ones; the method was immunoSEQ multiplex PCR. The sample yields some 150,000 clones, approximately 89% seen once. The sequenced material came from PBMCs. These receptors originate from a woman aged 18-29 years in good health and CMV-seropositive.

V gene TRBV12-5 combines with J gene TRBJ2-2; possibly TRBD1 for D (5 bases). From germline, CDR1 is LGHNT and CDR2 FRNRAP. V was pared by 0 bases and J by 7 bases, with 12 bases between. This CDR3 spans 15 amino acids. CDR3 loop: CASGLVLRGHGELFF. The CDR3 nucleotides are TGTGCTAGTGGTTTGGTATTAAGGGGCCACGGGGAGCTGTTTTTT.

This chain connects TRBV18 to TRBJ1-2; tentative D call: TRBD1 (5 bases). Per germline, CDR1 KGHSH and CDR2 LQKENI. This CDR3 has 13 amino acids. The V gene lost 2 bases and the J gene lost 5 bases, with 9 bases spanning the gap. The CDR3 coding sequence is TGTGCCAGCTCACCATTGGGGGGTTATGGCTACACCTTC. Translating gives CASSPLGGYGYTF.

This clone was recorded only once. This chain links TRBV27 with TRBJ2-1; TRBD2 agrees at 9 bases. The CDR3 length is 16 residues. J gave up 4 bases and V 2 bases, and 6 bases lay outside the gene matches. CDR1 and CDR2 from the germline V gene are MNHEY and SMNVEV (reference sequence). As DNA, the CDR3 is TGTGCCAGCAGTTTAAATGCGGGGGGGCAGTACAATGAGCAGTTCTTC. This codes for CASSLNAGGQYNEQFF.

The rearrangement links TRBV28 to TRBJ2-7; D might be TRBD1 (6 bases). Germline V lookup: CDR1 MDHEN, CDR2 SYDVKM. The CDR3 sequence is 14 residues long. The ends were cut back, 8 bases at V and 3 bases at J, with 17 bases in the middle. Here the CDR3 reads CASGGQRTFYEQYF. The CDR3 nucleotides read TGTGCCAGCGGAGGACAGAGAACTTTCTACGAGCAGTACTTC.

This clone came up once. The CDR3 loop is CASSWPGPSYEQYF. CDR3 bases: TGTGCCAGCAGCTGGCCGGGTCCATCCTACGAGCAGTACTTC. This chain connects TRBV2 to TRBJ2-7; D call uncertain. Germline V gene sequence: CDR1 SNHLY, CDR2 FYNNEI. The CDR3 length is 14 residues. The ends were cut back, 6 bases at V and 1 base at J, with 13 bases in the middle. Full variable domain (rest looked up from reference TRBV2 and TRBJ2-7): EPEVTQTPSHQVTQMGQEVILRCVPISNHLYFYWYRQILGQKVEFLVSFYNNEISEKSEIFDDQFSVERPDGSNFTLKIRSTKLEDSAMYFCASSWPGPSYEQYFGPGTRLTVT.

V and J are TRBV11-2 and TRBJ2-1; 8 bases map to TRBD2. Germline CDR1 reads SGHAT; CDR2 reads FQNNGV. Trimming took 8 bases from V and 5 from J; bases not matched to a gene: 8. The CDR3 has 14 amino acids. CDR3 loop: CASRYRGGHNEQFF. The CDR3 bases are TGTGCCAGCCGCTACCGGGGGGGGCACAATGAGCAGTTCTTC.

As regards this clone: The junction and the germline gene differ at one end; a read error may be behind it. V and J are TRBV5-1 and TRBJ2-7; 8 bases fit TRBD1. The CDR3 is made up of 14 amino acids. Looked up from germline, CDR1 is SGHRS and CDR2 is YFSETQ. CDR3 region: CATAPDRAFGEQYF. CDR3 DNA sequence: TGTGCCACTGCCCCGGACAGGGCTTTTGGGGAGCAGTACTTC.

This sequence joins TRBV2 and TRBJ2-7, with 7 bases lining up with TRBD1. Germline trimming cut 4 bases from V and 6 bases from J; bases unmatched to any gene: 3. CDR1 and CDR2 from the germline V gene are SNHLY and FYNNEI. The CDR3 is 12 residues long. CDR3 coding DNA: TGTGCCAGCAGTGGGACAGGAGGCGAGCAGTACTTC. This gives the protein CASSGTGGEQYF. The full variable domain, completed using reference TRBV2 and TRBJ2-7, is EPEVTQTPSHQVTQMGQEVILRCVPISNHLYFYWYRQILGQKVEFLVSFYNNEISEKSEIFDDQFSVERPDGSNFTLKIRSTKLEDSAMYFCASSGTGGEQYFGPGTRLTVT.

This chain connects TRBV2 to TRBJ1-5; maybe TRBD1 (5 bases). Germline CDR1 SNHLY, CDR2 FYNNEI. V was cut by 3 bases and J by 4 bases, with 10 bases left in between. The CDR3 has 14 residues. Here the CDR3 DNA reads TGTGCCAGCAGTGAGTCTGACAGAAATCAGCCCCAGCATTTT. Its protein product is CASSESDRNQPQHF.

This rearrangement joins TRBV27 to TRBJ2-7; TRBD2 matches at 8 bases. J gave up 2 bases and V 6 bases, and 3 bases lay outside the gene matches. CDR1 is MNHEY and CDR2 is SMNVEV in the germline V gene (reference sequence). The CDR3 spans 13 residues. This chain's CDR3 is CASSPGLAYEQYF. CDR3 nucleotide sequence: TGTGCCAGCAGCCCGGGACTAGCCTACGAGCAGTACTTC.

This chain joins TRBV6-4 and TRBJ1-5; D call uncertain. The CDR3 sequence is 13 residues long. V lost 5 bases and J lost 7, with 12 bases in between. Germline assignment: CDR1 MRHNA and CDR2 SNTAGT. CDR3 nucleotide sequence: TGTGCCAGCAGTAGCCAGTCCGGGCAGCCCCAGCATTTT. Translated: CASSSQSGQPQHF.

This chain joins TRBV28 and TRBJ1-5; TRBD1 agrees at 9 bases. J lost 4 bases, V lost 7 bases, and 11 bases had no gene match. Germline V gene sequence: CDR1 MDHEN, CDR2 SYDVKM. The CDR3 totals 16 residues. DNA of the CDR3: TGTGCCAGCATGGCCGGGACAGGGTTAGGGAATCAGCCCCAGCATTTT. It translates to CASMAGTGLGNQPQHF. The full variable domain, rest sourced from reference TRBV28 and TRBJ1-5, is DVKVTQSSRYLVKRTGEKVFLECVQDMDHENMFWYRQDPGLGLRLIYFSYDVKMKEKGDIPEGYSVSREKKERFSLILESASTNQTSMYLCASMAGTGLGNQPQHFGDGTRLSIL.

The rearrangement links TRBV28 to TRBJ1-6; D remains unclear. Germline lookup yields CDR1 MDHEN and CDR2 SYDVKM. The germline V and J ends were trimmed by 4 bases and 14 bases, with 18 bases remaining between them. The CDR3 loop spans 14 amino acids. In DNA, the CDR3 is TGTGCCAGCAGTTCCCCGCCGGGTGAATTTTCCCTCCACTTT. It yields the protein CASSSPPGEFSLHF.

The V and J genes are TRBV6-1 and TRBJ2-3; 9 nucleotides line up with TRBD1. V shed 6 bases and J 2 bases; nucleotides not matched to a gene: 6. Germline V lookup: CDR1 MNHNS, CDR2 SASEGT. CDR3 length: 15 residues. The CDR3 region is CASRPDRGTTDTQYF. The DNA for the CDR3 is TGTGCCAGCAGACCGGACAGGGGAACCACAGATACGCAGTATTTT.

This chain links TRBV6-4 with TRBJ2-3; TRBD2 matches 9 bases. Trimming cost V 4 bases and J 1 base; bases outside gene matches: 0. Germline V gene sequence: CDR1 MRHNA, CDR2 SNTAGT. The CDR3 runs 14 residues. The CDR3 reads CASSASGGTDTQYF. For the CDR3, the DNA is TGTGCCAGCAGTGCTAGCGGGGGCACAGATACGCAGTATTTT.

The chain is built from TRBV6-5 and TRBJ1-2, with D tentatively TRBD1 (5 bases). Germline V CDR1 and CDR2: MNHEY, SVGAGI. There are 15 residues in the CDR3. V shed 2 bases and J shed 2 bases, with 12 bases lying between them. DNA for the CDR3: TGTGCCAGCAGTTACGTGGTCCGGGGGAACTATGGCTACACCTTC. The encoded protein is CASSYVVRGNYGYTF.

The chain couples TRBV15 to TRBJ1-1; D possibly corresponds to TRBD1 (5 bases). V was cut by 1 base and J by 2 bases, with 17 bases left in between. The length of the CDR3 is 17 residues. Germline V gives CDR1 LNHNV, CDR2 YYDKDF (reference sequence). CDR3 coding DNA: TGTGCCACCAGCAGAGCGGGGGTAGTAAGGGGTAACACTGAAGCTTTCTTT. Translating gives CATSRAGVVRGNTEAFF.

J is TRBJ2-7 and V is TRBV28; possibly TRBD1 for D (5 bases). From germline, CDR1 is MDHEN and CDR2 SYDVKM. The CDR3 contains 13 residues. V lost 6 bases and J 7 bases, leaving 16 bases between the germline ends. In DNA, the CDR3 is TGTGCCAGCAGCCTAGGAGACAGACCTGAGCAGTACTTC. Translation: CASSLGDRPEQYF.

The V gene is TRBV11-3, the J gene TRBJ2-1; perhaps TRBD1 as D (5 bases). V lost 5 bases and J 8 bases, leaving 13 bases between the germline ends. Germline V gene data show CDR1 as SGHNT and CDR2 as YENEEA. The CDR3 covers 13 residues. For the CDR3, the DNA is TGTGCCAGCAGCCCTGGGGCAGGAGATGAGCAGTTCTTC. Amino acids: CASSPGAGDEQFF.

This rearrangement joins TRBV15 to TRBJ1-2, with D uncertain. CDR3 length: 13 amino acids. Germline V CDR1 and CDR2: LNHNV, YYDKDF (reference sequence). The germline V and J ends were trimmed by 3 bases and 4 bases, with 9 bases remaining between them. In DNA form, the CDR3 reads TGTGCCACCAGCAGGGCCAACCTCTATGGCTACACCTTC. It specifies CATSRANLYGYTF. The full variable domain, completed using reference TRBV15 and TRBJ1-2, is DAMVIQNPRYQVTQFGKPVTLSCSQTLNHNVMYWYQQKSSQAPKLLFHYYDKDFNNEADTPDNFQSRRPNTSFCFLDIRSPGLGDTAMYLCATSRANLYGYTFGSGTRLTVV.

The J gene is TRBJ1-2, the V gene TRBV7-9; D ambiguous. Germline V gene sequence: CDR1 SEHNR, CDR2 FQNEAQ (reference sequence). Trimming removed 5 bases at V and 6 bases at J, with 16 bases between. This CDR3 contains 14 residues. For the CDR3, the DNA is TGTGCCAGCAGCCTTTCCGGAGGGAGTGATGGCTACACCTTC. The encoded protein is CASSLSGGSDGYTF.

V gene TRBV25-1 combines with J gene TRBJ1-4; 7 positions agree with TRBD1. The CDR3 sequence is 15 residues long. Germline CDR1 MGHDK, CDR2 SYGVNS. V lost 8 bases and J lost 5; bases outside the gene matches: 11. The chain's CDR3 is CASSPLGQTNEKLFF. The CDR3 nucleotides are TGTGCCAGCTCCCCTCTGGGACAGACAAATGAAAAACTGTTTTTT.

The chain is built from TRBV5-1 and TRBJ2-1, with D possibly matching TRBD2 (6 bases). The V gene lost 2 bases and the J gene lost 1 base, with 16 bases spanning the gap. CDR1 is SGHRS and CDR2 is YFSETQ in the germline V gene. CDR3 size: 17 residues. The CDR3 sequence is CASSFDPPTSSYNEQFF. The CDR3 coding sequence is TGCGCCAGCAGCTTCGATCCCCCGACTAGTTCCTACAATGAGCAGTTCTTC.

The chain recombines TRBV11-2 with TRBJ2-1; D is undetermined. V was clipped by 0 bases and J by 0 bases, with 9 bases between them. In germline, CDR1 is SGHAT, CDR2 FQNNGV. The CDR3 loop spans 16 amino acids. As DNA, the CDR3 is TGTGCCAGCAGCTTAGATTTGGCAGGCTCCTACAATGAGCAGTTCTTC. Translated: CASSLDLAGSYNEQFF. Looking up the rest from reference TRBV11-2 and TRBJ2-1 gives the full variable domain: EAGVAQSPRYKIIEKRQSVAFWCNPISGHATLYWYQQILGQGPKLLIQFQNNGVVDDSQLPKDRFSAERLKGVDSTLKIQPAKLEDSAVYLCASSLDLAGSYNEQFFGPGTRLTVL.

This chain connects TRBV2 to TRBJ2-3; 7 positions match TRBD1. CDR1 is SNHLY and CDR2 is FYNNEI in the germline V gene. V was clipped by 7 bases and J by 4 bases; unmatched bases: 8. This CDR3 comprises 14 residues. The CDR3 reads CASMRGQRSDTQYF. The CDR3 nucleotides are TGTGCCAGCATGAGGGGGCAACGCTCAGATACGCAGTATTTT.

This rearrangement joins TRBV28 to TRBJ2-7; D may be TRBD1 (6 bases). The CDR3 contains 12 residues. Per germline, CDR1 MDHEN and CDR2 SYDVKM. Trimming stripped 2 bases from V and 4 bases from J, with 6 bases between. The CDR3 region has the DNA TGTGCCAGCAGTTTAACAGGGTACGAGCAGTACTTC. It codes for CASSLTGYEQYF.

This chain links TRBV6-1 with TRBJ1-5, with a weak D call TRBD1 (5 bases). The length of the CDR3 is 15 residues. Per the germline V gene, CDR1 is MNHNS and CDR2 is SASEGT. V gave up 6 bases and J gave up 0 bases, with 12 bases separating them. CDR3 nucleotide sequence: TGTGCCAGCAGCGATATGGGGCGTAGCAATCAGCCCCAGCATTTT. Its translation is CASSDMGRSNQPQHF.

The genes are TRBV9 and TRBJ2-7, with D unclear. In germline, CDR1 is SGDLS, CDR2 YYNGEE. CDR3 size: 14 residues. Trimming took 0 bases from V and 7 from J, leaving 14 bases between them. The CDR3 DNA sequence: TGTGCCAGCAGCGTAGTTAGTACGTCCGGGGAGCAGTACTTC. Residues: CASSVVSTSGEQYF. Full variable domain (remainder filled in from reference TRBV9 and TRBJ2-7): DSGVTQTPKHLITATGQRVTLRCSPRSGDLSVYWYQQSLDQGLQFLIQYYNGEERAKGNILERFSAQQFPDLHSELNLSSLELGDSALYFCASSVVSTSGEQYFGPGTRLTVT.

This clone occurred once. The chain recombines TRBV27 with TRBJ2-1; 9 bases agree with TRBD2. This CDR3 region has 15 residues. V shed 4 bases and J 3 bases; nucleotides not matched to a gene: 4. Germline assignment: CDR1 MNHEY and CDR2 SMNVEV (reference sequence). CDR3 coding DNA: TGTGCCAGCAGTTCCCAAGCGGGGGGCTACAATGAGCAGTTCTTC. Its translation: CASSSQAGGYNEQFF.

J is TRBJ2-1 and V is TRBV28, with D perhaps TRBD1 (7 bases). Germline CDR1 is MDHEN and CDR2 is SYDVKM. The V end lost 6 bases, the J end lost 10 bases, and 13 bases lay between the germline ends. This CDR3 has 12 amino acids. The CDR3 bases are TGTGCCAGCAGCGTAGCAGGGGGGGAGCAGTTCTTC. Translation gives CASSVAGGEQFF.